This T cell receptor (beta chain) was recovered during a study of early T cells in non-severe SARS-CoV-2 infection. Study details: Sequenced material consisted of bulk RNA (from unsorted whole blood), and chains were unpaired. Study results and limitations: Matches to VDJdb favored anti-spike CD8 responses and missed private and CD4 specificities.

V was shortened by 3 bases and J by 5 bases, with 9 bases between the two germline ends. Germline CDR1 reads SEHNR; CDR2 reads FQNEAQ (reference sequence). The CDR3 contains 13 residues. Individual cDNA molecules each received unique molecular identifiers attached to them. One entry per CDR3 protein, called by TCRdb with MiXCR from the 5' RACE reads. This sample has 29,000 or so distinct CDR3 sequences, with about 5.5% found just once. The table lists this clonotype with a few counts. What it binds is not known. Sequencing used whole blood. The rearrangement joins TRBV7-9 to TRBJ2-3; D unresolved. This receptor was obtained from an adult who was a healthcare worker with PCR-confirmed SARS-CoV-2 infection or an uninfected control (not recorded which). CDR3 sequence: CASSFPSRDTQYF. CDR3 DNA sequence: TGTGCCAGCAGCTTCCCTTCACGAGATACGCAGTATTTT.